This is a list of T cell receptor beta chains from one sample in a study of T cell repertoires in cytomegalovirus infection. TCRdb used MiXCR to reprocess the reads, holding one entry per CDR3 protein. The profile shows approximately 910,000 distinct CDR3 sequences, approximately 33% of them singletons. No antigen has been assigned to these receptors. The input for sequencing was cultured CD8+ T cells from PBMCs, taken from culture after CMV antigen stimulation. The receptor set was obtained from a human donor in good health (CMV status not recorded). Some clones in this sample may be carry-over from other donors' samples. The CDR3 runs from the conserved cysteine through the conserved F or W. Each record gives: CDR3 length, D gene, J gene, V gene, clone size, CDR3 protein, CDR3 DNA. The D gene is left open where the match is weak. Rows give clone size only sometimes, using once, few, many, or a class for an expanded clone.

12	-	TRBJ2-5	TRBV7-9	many	CASSTGRETQYF	TGTGCCAGCAGCACAGGGAGAGAGACCCAGTACTTC
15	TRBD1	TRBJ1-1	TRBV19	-	CASFPQGAPVTEAFF	TGTGCCAGTTTTCCACAGGGGGCGCCGGTCACTGAAGCTTTCTTT
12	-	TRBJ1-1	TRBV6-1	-	CASSFGPTEAFF	TGTGCCAGCAGTTTCGGCCCCACTGAAGCTTTCTTT
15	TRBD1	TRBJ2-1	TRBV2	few	CASSDTGGSYNEQFF	TGTGCCAGCAGCGATACAGGGGGGTCCTACAATGAGCAGTTCTTC
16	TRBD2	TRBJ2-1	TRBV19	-	CASSIMLAGVYNEQFF	TGTGCCAGTAGTATAATGCTAGCGGGGGTCTACAATGAGCAGTTCTTC
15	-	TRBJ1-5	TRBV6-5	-	CASSYGTNSNQPQHF	TGTGCCAGCAGTTACGGCACTAATAGCAATCAGCCCCAGCATTTT
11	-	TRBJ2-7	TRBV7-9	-	CASDKGGEQYF	TGTGCCAGTGACAAGGGAGGCGAGCAGTACTTC
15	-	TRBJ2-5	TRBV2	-	CASSEGLRIQETQYF	TGTGCCAGCAGTGAAGGCTTACGGATACAAGAGACCCAGTACTTC
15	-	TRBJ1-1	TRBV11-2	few	CASSLGGGALTEAFF	TGTGCCAGCAGCTTAGGGGGAGGGGCCCTCACTGAAGCTTTCTTT
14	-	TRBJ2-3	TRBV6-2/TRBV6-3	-	CASSWDEAQDTQYF	TGTGCCAGCAGTTGGGATGAGGCTCAAGATACGCAGTATTTT
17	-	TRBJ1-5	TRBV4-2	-	CASSQSISGGVGQPQHF	TGTGCCAGCAGCCAGTCGATATCCGGGGGCGTCGGTCAGCCCCAGCATTTT
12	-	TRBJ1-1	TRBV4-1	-	CASSQIGTEAFF	TGCGCCAGCAGCCAAATTGGCACTGAAGCTTTCTTT
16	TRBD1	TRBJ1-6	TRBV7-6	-	CASSFEIKGANSPLHF	TGTGCCAGCAGCTTTGAAATAAAGGGGGCCAATTCACCCCTCCACTTT
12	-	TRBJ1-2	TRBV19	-	CDPCRPNYGYTF	TGTGACCCATGCAGGCCTAACTATGGCTACACCTTC
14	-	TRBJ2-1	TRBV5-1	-	CASSVGVAGDEQFF	TGCGCCAGCAGCGTTGGAGTAGCCGGCGATGAGCAGTTCTTC
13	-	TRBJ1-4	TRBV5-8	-	CASSTPSREKLFF	TGTGCCAGCAGCACCCCTTCCCGCGAAAAACTGTTTTTT
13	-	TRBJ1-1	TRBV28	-	CASSLVATTEAFF	TGTGCCAGCAGTTTAGTGGCGACAACTGAAGCTTTCTTT
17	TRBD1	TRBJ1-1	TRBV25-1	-	CASASSRLDRGGPEAFF	TGTGCCAGCGCCTCCTCGCGGTTGGACAGGGGAGGCCCTGAAGCTTTCTTT
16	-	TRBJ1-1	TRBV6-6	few	CASSYAISGMNTEAFF	TGTGCCAGCAGTTACGCAATTAGTGGGATGAACACTGAAGCTTTCTTT
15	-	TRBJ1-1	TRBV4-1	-	CASSQALSGSTEAFF	TGCGCCAGCAGCCAGGCACTTTCGGGCAGCACTGAAGCTTTCTTT
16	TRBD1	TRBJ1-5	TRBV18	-	CASSPFRDRPLQPQHF	TGTGCCAGCTCACCCTTCCGGGACAGACCCCTCCAGCCCCAGCATTTT
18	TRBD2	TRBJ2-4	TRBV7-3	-	CASSSTGTSGGPAYIQYF	TGTGCCAGCAGCTCGACCGGGACTAGCGGGGGGCCTGCATACATTCAGTACTTC
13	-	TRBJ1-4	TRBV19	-	CASSIIDQEKLFF	TGTGCCAGTAGTATTATCGACCAAGAAAAACTGTTTTTT
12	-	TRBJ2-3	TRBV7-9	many	CASSLFTDTQYF	TGTGCCAGCAGCTTGTTCACAGATACGCAGTATTTT
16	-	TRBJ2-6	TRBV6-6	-	CASSYVSQAGANVLTF	TGTGCCAGCAGTTACGTTTCCCAGGCTGGGGCCAACGTCCTGACTTTC
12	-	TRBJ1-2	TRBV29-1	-	CSVPWGYYGYTF	TGCAGCGTCCCATGGGGGTACTATGGCTACACCTTC
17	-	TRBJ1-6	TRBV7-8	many	CASSLKEIPSYNSPLHF	TGTGCCAGCAGCTTAAAGGAGATCCCCTCCTATAATTCACCCCTCCACTTT
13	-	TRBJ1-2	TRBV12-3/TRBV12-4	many	CASSPDTNYGYTF	TGTGCCAGCAGCCCGGACACGAACTATGGCTACACCTTC
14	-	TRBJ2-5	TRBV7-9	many	CASSPPVGSETQYF	TGTGCCAGCAGCCCCCCCGTGGGGAGTGAGACCCAGTACTTC
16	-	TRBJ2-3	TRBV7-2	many	CASREEGASYSDTQYF	TGTGCCAGCAGGGAGGAGGGGGCCAGTTACTCGGATACGCAGTATTTT
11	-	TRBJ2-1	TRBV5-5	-	CASTDRDEQFF	TGTGCCAGCACCGATCGGGATGAGCAGTTCTTC
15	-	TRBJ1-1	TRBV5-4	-	CASSSDSLPDTEAFF	TGTGCCAGCAGCTCGGACAGTTTGCCCGACACTGAAGCTTTCTTT
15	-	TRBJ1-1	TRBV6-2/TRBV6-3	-	CASSYSISLNTEAFF	TGTGCCAGCAGTTACTCGATCAGCTTGAACACTGAAGCTTTCTTT
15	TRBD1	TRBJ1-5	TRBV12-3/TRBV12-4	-	CASSLRTGGKQPQHF	TGTGCCAGCAGCCTACGGACAGGGGGCAAGCAGCCCCAGCATTTT
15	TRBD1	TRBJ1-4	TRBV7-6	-	CASRERQGENEKLFF	TGTGCCAGCAGAGAGAGACAGGGAGAAAATGAAAAACTGTTTTTT
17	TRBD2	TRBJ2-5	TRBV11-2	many	CASSLDLSGGEQETQYF	TGTGCCAGCAGCTTAGATCTTAGCGGGGGGGAGCAAGAGACCCAGTACTTC
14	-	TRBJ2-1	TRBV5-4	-	CASSLAEGTNEQFF	TGTGCCAGCAGCTTGGCGGAGGGGACCAATGAGCAGTTCTTC
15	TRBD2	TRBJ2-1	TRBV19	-	CASSSRGGHYNEQFF	TGTGCCAGTAGTAGTCGCGGGGGGCATTACAATGAGCAGTTCTTC
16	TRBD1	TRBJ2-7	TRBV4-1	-	CASSQVTGQVSYEQYF	TGCGCCAGCAGCCAAGTAACCGGACAGGTCTCCTACGAGCAGTACTTC
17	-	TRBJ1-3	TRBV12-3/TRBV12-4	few	CASSLERQRFSGNTIYF	TGTGCCAGCAGTTTAGAACGTCAGAGGTTCTCTGGAAACACCATATATTTT
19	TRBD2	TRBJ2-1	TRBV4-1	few	CASSQVGLAGESSYNEQFF	TGCGCCAGCAGCCAAGTGGGACTAGCGGGGGAGAGCTCCTACAATGAGCAGTTCTTC
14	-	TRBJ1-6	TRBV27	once	CTSSLLEYNSPLHF	TGTACCAGCAGTCTCTTAGAGTATAATTCACCCCTCCACTTT